This TCR beta chain was obtained from a study of T cells in Graves' hyperthyroidism and ophthalmopathy. Germline V gene lookup returns CDR1 SEHNR and CDR2 FQNEAQ (reference sequence). The CDR3 has 14 residues. V trimming: 5 bases; J trimming: 6 bases; junction bases outside the gene matches: 5. For the diagnoses, clinical symptoms, serum thyroxine and TRAb, thyroid ultrasound and orbital computed tomography were used. The PBMCs were taken from more than 8 ml of fresh peripheral blood. Using RNA transcripts as the source, TCR beta CDR3 regions were amplified. HTBI primers were employed in a first-round RT-PCR of the TCR CDR3. Using its own MiXCR run on the multiplex PCR reads, TCRdb lists one record per CDR3 protein. This repertoire shows around 340,000 distinct CDR3 sequences, approximately 18% found once; its top ten account for more than 30%. This clonotype was picked up a small number of times.

Input material: blood. The chain links TRBV7-9 to TRBJ2-2; TRBD1 matches at 8 bases. This sequence originates from a woman aged 30 to 39 with Graves' hyperthyroidism that later progressed to Graves' ophthalmopathy. CDR3 DNA: TGTGCCAGCAGCAGCCCGACAGGGGCCGGGGAGCTGTTTTTT. It specifies CASSSPTGAGELFF.